This is a list of T cell receptor beta chains from one sample in a study of T cells in Graves' hyperthyroidism and ophthalmopathy. MiXCR was run by TCRdb on the multiplex PCR reads, yielding one entry per CDR3 protein. The sample holds fewer than 250,000 distinct CDR3 sequences, less than 20% seen once. Sequenced material: blood. The receptor source for this set is a woman between 18 and 29 years old with Graves' ophthalmopathy. Both conserved end residues are part of each CDR3. Some rows mark clone size as missing; the rest say once, few, many or name a class of expanded clone.

abundance	v_gene	j_gene	CDR3aa
many	TRBV6-1	TRBJ1-2	CASSGGREIYGYTF
NA	TRBV20-1	TRBJ2-7	CSASREDLYEQYF
many	TRBV7-9	TRBJ2-3	CASSFGLTSTDTQYF
many	TRBV5-1	TRBJ2-3	CASSPGTSGRTRGADTQYF
few	TRBV28	TRBJ1-2	CASSPGGNNYGYTF
many	TRBV30	TRBJ1-3	CAWETGSGNTIYF
many	TRBV30	TRBJ1-1	CAWSKGQVNTEAFF
many	TRBV15	TRBJ1-3	CATSREFRGSGNTIYF
many	TRBV30	TRBJ1-4	CAWRDSFTNEKLFF
many	TRBV7-9	TRBJ2-2	CASRSRDSNTGELFF
NA	TRBV9	TRBJ1-1	CASSVATINTEAFF
many	TRBV29-1	TRBJ1-2	CSVGQGSGYTF
medium-sized	TRBV20-1	TRBJ2-1	CSAGLAGSSYNEQFF
many	TRBV15	TRBJ2-5	CATSRDRGRAETQYF
many	TRBV28	TRBJ2-1	CASSLLTGGYNEQFF
NA	TRBV5-1	TRBJ2-2	CASSLGQSGGELFF
few	TRBV6-1	TRBJ1-6	CASRDPVSSYNSPLHF
NA	TRBV29-1	TRBJ2-1	CSVSYPGTSGAHEQFF
few	TRBV19	TRBJ2-3	CASSIRPAGGPRVFDTQYF
many	TRBV18	TRBJ2-1	CASSPPTGDNEQFF
many	TRBV12-3/TRBV12-4	TRBJ2-7	CASTWDTSYEQYF
many	TRBV7-9	TRBJ1-1	CASSPDRRTEAFF
many	TRBV20-1	TRBJ2-3	CSATYPVGTDTQYF
few	TRBV6-1	TRBJ1-4	CASREPGQANEKLFF
many	TRBV12-5	TRBJ1-1	CASGFGVSEAFF
NA	TRBV13	TRBJ2-7	CASSRTPASGTYEQYF
many	TRBV11-2	TRBJ2-6	CASSLGRGPGPGANVLTF
many	TRBV7-8	TRBJ2-1	CASSLRAAGAYNEQFF
many	TRBV30	TRBJ2-2	CAWSEYKNTGELFF
many	TRBV3-1	TRBJ1-5	CASSQDLDSNQPQHF
NA	TRBV11-2	TRBJ1-1	CASSFAGTGGPTEAFF
many	TRBV7-2	TRBJ2-7	CASNPPSGRVGEQYF
many	TRBV20-1	TRBJ2-3	CSASTLAGGPDTQYF
many	TRBV5-1	TRBJ2-1	CASRPRTGFGDNEQFF
many	TRBV5-6	TRBJ2-1	CASSLAGTGYYNEQFF
many	TRBV20-1	TRBJ2-5	CSARGAGAAETQYF
many	TRBV5-6	TRBJ2-1	CASRRRNTPNEQFF
many	TRBV12-3/TRBV12-4	TRBJ1-4	CASSLDRVKLFF
many	TRBV7-6	TRBJ2-7	CASSLLQGGSEQYF
many	TRBV29-1	TRBJ1-1	CSVEVDQGAFF
many	TRBV5-6	TRBJ2-1	CASSSQRGEQFF
NA	TRBV28	TRBJ1-1	CASPPGGTGGLMNTEAFF
NA	TRBV30	TRBJ2-5	CAWSARGGEETQYF
many	TRBV29-1	TRBJ2-1	CSVDGRGSSYNEQFF
NA	TRBV18	TRBJ2-7	CASSPGFDEQYF
NA	TRBV19	TRBJ2-5	CASSTPGFQETQYF
many	TRBV30	TRBJ2-5	CAWSPSTSGRRQETQYF
many	TRBV5-1	TRBJ2-1	CASSLGGVSYNEQFF
many	TRBV12-3/TRBV12-4	TRBJ2-5	CASSLGTSGVPQETQYF
many	TRBV6-1	TRBJ1-4	CASTRQENEKLFF
many	TRBV5-5	TRBJ1-5	CASSSDLYQPQHF
NA	TRBV5-4	TRBJ2-1	CASSLGTSGSDEQFF
many	TRBV6-1	TRBJ1-1	CASSAGSEGTEAFF
NA	TRBV20-1	TRBJ2-7	CSARAPTQTSGRWEQYF
once	TRBV29-1	TRBJ2-2	CSVGLAGVGGELFF
few	TRBV19	TRBJ2-7	CASSTTGGSYEQYF
few	TRBV19	TRBJ2-2	CASRPEIYTGELFF
many	TRBV27	TRBJ1-5	CASGGQGGYQPQHF
NA	TRBV7-9	TRBJ1-4	CASSPPDRTNEKLFF